The 3 T cell receptor beta chains listed next were all sequenced from one sample in a study of blood T cells in healthy people across ages (dated by TCRdb to the mid-2010s). The library was made by 5' RACE. TCRdb names Illumina HiSeq 2500 as the instrument used. The second PCR ran for roughly 7 to 11 cycles and used a J-beta primer mix along with a sample-barcoded 5' primer. The raw public data were reprocessed by TCRdb itself: fastp quality trimming at Q25, MiXCR clonotype calling, in-frame beta chains only. Identical CDR3 proteins give one entry, which carries the most common genes and DNA. The sample profile shows roughly 2 million distinct CDR3 sequences; approximately 50% of them were found once. Together, the top ten hold more than 2% of the sample. Sequenced: blood. These receptors were obtained from a woman in her thirties or forties in good health.

This clonotype was counted only a few times. V gene TRBV7-9 combines with J gene TRBJ2-7; D gene unclear. The V end was cut by 2 bases, the J end by 3 bases, with 14 bases between. Per the germline V gene, CDR1 is SEHNR and CDR2 is FQNEAQ (reference sequence). This CDR3 has 15 amino acids. DNA for the CDR3: TGTGCCAGCAGCTTAATACCCAATAGACACTACGAGCAGTACTTC. Its translation: CASSLIPNRHYEQYF.

The chain carries TRBV28 and TRBJ2-7, with D maybe TRBD1 (7 bases). The DNA end favors TRBJ2-5, so the J call may be wrong. The CDR3 length is 15 residues. Germline-derived CDR1 and CDR2 are MDHEN and SYDVKM. CDR3 bases: TGTGCCAGCCGCAGACAGGGAGGCCACCAAGAGACCCAGTACTTC. This codes for CASRRQGGHQETQYF.

This rearrangement joins TRBV20-1 to TRBJ1-1; 7 nucleotides line up with TRBD1. The ends lost 0 bases at V and 0 bases at J; junction bases unmatched: 7. Germline CDR1 is DFQATT and CDR2 is SNEGSKA (reference sequence). The CDR3 sequence is 16 residues long. CDR3 loop: CSAREMTGIMNTEAFF. The CDR3 region has the DNA TGCAGTGCTAGAGAAATGACAGGGATAATGAACACTGAAGCTTTCTTT.